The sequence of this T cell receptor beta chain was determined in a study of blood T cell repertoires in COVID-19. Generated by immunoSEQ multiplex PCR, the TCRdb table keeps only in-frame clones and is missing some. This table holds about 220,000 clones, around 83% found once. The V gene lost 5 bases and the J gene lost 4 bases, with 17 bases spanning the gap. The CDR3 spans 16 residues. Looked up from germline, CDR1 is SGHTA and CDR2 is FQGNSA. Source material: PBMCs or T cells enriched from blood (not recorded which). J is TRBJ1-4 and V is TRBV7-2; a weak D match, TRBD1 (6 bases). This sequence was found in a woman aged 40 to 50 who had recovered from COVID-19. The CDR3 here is CASSPGSGTNNEKLFF. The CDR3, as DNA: TGTGCCAGCAGCCCCGGCTCCGGGACAAATAATGAAAAACTGTTTTTT.